This TCR beta chain was recovered during a study of cytomegalovirus exposure and HLA in healthy donors. Study conclusions and caveats: Subsequent analysis revealed that first-cohort TCR clusters tended to co-occur in the 90 to 150 validation repertoires. Usually a TCR sequence was rare, but some public TCRs were found in many donors. The classifier was said to identify cytomegalovirus status with high specificity and sensitivity.

CDR3 size: 13 residues. Germline V gives CDR1 SGHDT, CDR2 YYEEEE. V shed 5 bases and J shed 1 base, with 8 bases lying between them. Profiled with immunoSEQ multiplex PCR; TCRdb holds only in-frame clones, not every one. The sample holds 150,000 to 200,000 clones, around 84% seen once. Points on this clone: As yet, its antigen is unknown.

The chain has TRBV5-6 and TRBJ2-3, with D maybe TRBD1 (5 bases). Sequencing was done on a sample of PBMCs. The receptor was isolated from a man younger than 35 in good health and CMV-seropositive. The CDR3 DNA follows: TGTGCCAGCAGACTGACAGGCACAGATACGCAGTATTTT. This codes for CASRLTGTDTQYF. The full variable domain, completed using reference TRBV5-6 and TRBJ2-3, is DAGVTQSPTHLIKTRGQQVTLRCSPKSGHDTVSWYQQALGQGPQFIFQYYEEEERQRGNFPDRFSGHQFPNYSSELNVNALLLGDSALYLCASRLTGTDTQYFGPGTRLTVL.